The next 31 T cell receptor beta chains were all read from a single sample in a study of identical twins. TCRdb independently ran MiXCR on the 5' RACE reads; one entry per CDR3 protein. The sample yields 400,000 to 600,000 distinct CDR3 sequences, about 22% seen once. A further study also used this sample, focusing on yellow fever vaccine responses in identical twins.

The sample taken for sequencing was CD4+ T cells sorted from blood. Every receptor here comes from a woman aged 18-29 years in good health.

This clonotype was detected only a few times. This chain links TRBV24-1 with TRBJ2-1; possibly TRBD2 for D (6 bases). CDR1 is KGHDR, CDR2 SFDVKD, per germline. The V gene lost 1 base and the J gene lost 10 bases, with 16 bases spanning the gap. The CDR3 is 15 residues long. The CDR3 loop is CATSDFGDPREEQFF. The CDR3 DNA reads TGTGCCACCAGTGATTTCGGGGACCCACGGGAGGAGCAGTTCTTC.

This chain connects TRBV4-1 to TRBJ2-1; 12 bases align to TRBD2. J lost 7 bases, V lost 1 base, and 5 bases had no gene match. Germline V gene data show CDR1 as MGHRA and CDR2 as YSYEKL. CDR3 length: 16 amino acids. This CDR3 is CASSQARLAGENEQFF. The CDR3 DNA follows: TGCGCCAGCAGCCAAGCCAGACTAGCGGGAGAAAATGAGCAGTTCTTC.

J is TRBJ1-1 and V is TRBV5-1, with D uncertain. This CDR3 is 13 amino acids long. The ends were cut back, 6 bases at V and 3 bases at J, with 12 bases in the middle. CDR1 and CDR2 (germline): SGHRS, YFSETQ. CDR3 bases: TGCGCCAGCATGGCAGCTTGGGACACTGAAGCTTTCTTT. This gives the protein CASMAAWDTEAFF. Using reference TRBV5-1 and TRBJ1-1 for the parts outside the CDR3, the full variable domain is KAGVTQTPRYLIKTRGQQVTLSCSPISGHRSVSWYQQTPGQGLQFLFEYFSETQRNKGNFPGRFSGRQFSNSRSEMNVSTLELGDSALYLCASMAAWDTEAFFGQGTRLTVV.

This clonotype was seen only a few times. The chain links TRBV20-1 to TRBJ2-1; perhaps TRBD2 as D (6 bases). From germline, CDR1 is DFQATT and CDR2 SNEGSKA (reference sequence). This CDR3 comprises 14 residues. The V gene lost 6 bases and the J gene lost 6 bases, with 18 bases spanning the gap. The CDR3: CSAPSSERGNEQFF. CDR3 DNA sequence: TGCAGTGCACCCTCTAGCGAGAGGGGCAATGAGCAGTTCTTC.

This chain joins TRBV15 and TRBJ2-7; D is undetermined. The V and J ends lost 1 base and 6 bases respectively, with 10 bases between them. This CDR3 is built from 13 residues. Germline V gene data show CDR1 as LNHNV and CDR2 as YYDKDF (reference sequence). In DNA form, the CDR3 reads TGTGCCACCAGCAGAGCCCCACTCCCCGAGCAGTACTTC. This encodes CATSRAPLPEQYF. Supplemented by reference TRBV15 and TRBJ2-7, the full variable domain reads DAMVIQNPRYQVTQFGKPVTLSCSQTLNHNVMYWYQQKSSQAPKLLFHYYDKDFNNEADTPDNFQSRRPNTSFCFLDIRSPGLGDTAMYLCATSRAPLPEQYFGPGTRLTVT.

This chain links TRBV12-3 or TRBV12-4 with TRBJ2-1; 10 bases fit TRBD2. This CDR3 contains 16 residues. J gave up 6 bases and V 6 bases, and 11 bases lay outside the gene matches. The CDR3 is CASSGKLAGITNEQFF. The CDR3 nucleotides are TGTGCCAGCAGCGGCAAACTAGCGGGAATTACCAATGAGCAGTTCTTC.

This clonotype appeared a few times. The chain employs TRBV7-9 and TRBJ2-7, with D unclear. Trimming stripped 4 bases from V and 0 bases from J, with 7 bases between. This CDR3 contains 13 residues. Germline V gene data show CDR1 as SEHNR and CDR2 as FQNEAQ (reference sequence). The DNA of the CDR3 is TGTGCCAGCAGCTCCCCAGACTCCTACGAGCAGTACTTC. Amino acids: CASSSPDSYEQYF.

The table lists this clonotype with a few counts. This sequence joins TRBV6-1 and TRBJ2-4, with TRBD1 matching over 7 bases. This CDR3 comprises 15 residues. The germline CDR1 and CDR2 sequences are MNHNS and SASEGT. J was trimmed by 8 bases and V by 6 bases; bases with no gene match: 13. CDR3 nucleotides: TGTGCCAGCAGCGCGACCATAACAGGGGCCCACATTCAGTACTTC. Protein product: CASSATITGAHIQYF.

The CDR3 sequence: CASSVRVTSSYNEQFF. DNA for the CDR3: TGTGCCAGCAGCGTTCGGGTAACGAGCTCCTACAATGAGCAGTTCTTC. The chain uses TRBV9 and TRBJ2-1; D is ambiguous. V shed 2 bases and J shed 0 bases, with 12 bases lying between them. Germline CDR1 is SGDLS and CDR2 is YYNGEE. The CDR3 runs 16 residues.

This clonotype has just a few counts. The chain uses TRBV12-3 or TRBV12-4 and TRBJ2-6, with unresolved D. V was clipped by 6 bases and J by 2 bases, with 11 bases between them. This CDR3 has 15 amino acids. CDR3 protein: CASRMRGAGANVLTF. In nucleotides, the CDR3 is TGTGCCAGCAGGATGAGAGGAGCTGGGGCCAACGTCCTGACTTTC.

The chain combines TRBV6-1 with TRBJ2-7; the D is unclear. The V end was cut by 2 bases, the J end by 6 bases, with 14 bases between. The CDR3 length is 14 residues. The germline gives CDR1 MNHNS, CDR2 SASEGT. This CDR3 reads CASSEILLQGEQYV. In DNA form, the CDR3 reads TGTGCCAGCAGTGAAATCCTCCTCCAAGGCGAGCAGTACGTC.

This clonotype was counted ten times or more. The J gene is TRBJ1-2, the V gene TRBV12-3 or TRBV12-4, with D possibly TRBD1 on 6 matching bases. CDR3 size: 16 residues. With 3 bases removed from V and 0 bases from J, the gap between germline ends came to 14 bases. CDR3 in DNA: TGTGCCAGCAGTTTTACACCACAGGGATCTAACTATGGCTACACCTTC. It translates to CASSFTPQGSNYGYTF.

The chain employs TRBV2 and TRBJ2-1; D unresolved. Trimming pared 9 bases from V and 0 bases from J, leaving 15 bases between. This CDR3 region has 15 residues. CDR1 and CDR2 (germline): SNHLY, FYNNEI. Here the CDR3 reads CARNVYESSYNEQFF. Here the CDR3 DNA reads TGTGCCAGAAATGTATACGAGAGCTCCTACAATGAGCAGTTCTTC.

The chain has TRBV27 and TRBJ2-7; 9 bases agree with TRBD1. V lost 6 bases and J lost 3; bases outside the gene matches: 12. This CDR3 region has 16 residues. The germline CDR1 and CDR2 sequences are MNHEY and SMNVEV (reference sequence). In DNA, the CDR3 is TGTGCCAGCAGAGTCGCTACACAGGGGGCCCTCTACGAGCAGTACTTC. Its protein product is CASRVATQGALYEQYF.

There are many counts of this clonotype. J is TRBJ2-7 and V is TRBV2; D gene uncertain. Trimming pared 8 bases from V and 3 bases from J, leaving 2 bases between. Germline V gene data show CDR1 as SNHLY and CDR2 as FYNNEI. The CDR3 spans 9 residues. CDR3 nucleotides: TGTGCCAGCCACTACGAGCAGTACGTC. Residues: CASHYEQYV.

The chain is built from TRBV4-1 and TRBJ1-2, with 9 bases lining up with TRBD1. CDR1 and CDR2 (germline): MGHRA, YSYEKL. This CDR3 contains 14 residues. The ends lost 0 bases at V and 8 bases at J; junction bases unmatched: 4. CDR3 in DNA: TGCGCCAGCAGCCAAGAGGGACAGGGCTTGGGCTACACCTTC. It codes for CASSQEGQGLGYTF.

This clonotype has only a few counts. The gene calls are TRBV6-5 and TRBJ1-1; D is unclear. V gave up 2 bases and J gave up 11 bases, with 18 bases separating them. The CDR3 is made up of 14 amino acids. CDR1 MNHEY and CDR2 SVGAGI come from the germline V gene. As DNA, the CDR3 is TGTGCCAGCAGTTACCGTACAGCGCGAGGCGGGGCTTTCTTT. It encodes CASSYRTARGGAFF.

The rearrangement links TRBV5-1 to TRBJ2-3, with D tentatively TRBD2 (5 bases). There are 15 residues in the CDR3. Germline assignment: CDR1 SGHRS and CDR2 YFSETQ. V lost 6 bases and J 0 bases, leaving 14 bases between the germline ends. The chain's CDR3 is CASIPDGLSTDTQYF. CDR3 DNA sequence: TGCGCCAGCATCCCGGACGGACTTAGCACAGATACGCAGTATTTT.

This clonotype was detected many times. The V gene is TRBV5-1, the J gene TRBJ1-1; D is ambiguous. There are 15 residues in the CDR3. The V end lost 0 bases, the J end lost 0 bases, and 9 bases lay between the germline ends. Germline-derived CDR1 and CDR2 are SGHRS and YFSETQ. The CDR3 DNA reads TGCGCCAGCAGCTTGGAGGCAGCAATGAACACTGAAGCTTTCTTT. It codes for CASSLEAAMNTEAFF.

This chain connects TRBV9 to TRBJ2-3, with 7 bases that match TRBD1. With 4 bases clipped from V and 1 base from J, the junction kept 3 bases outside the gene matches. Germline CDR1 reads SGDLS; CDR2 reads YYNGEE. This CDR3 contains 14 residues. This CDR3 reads CASSWDRGTDTQYF. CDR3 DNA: TGTGCCAGCAGCTGGGACAGAGGCACAGATACGCAGTATTTT.

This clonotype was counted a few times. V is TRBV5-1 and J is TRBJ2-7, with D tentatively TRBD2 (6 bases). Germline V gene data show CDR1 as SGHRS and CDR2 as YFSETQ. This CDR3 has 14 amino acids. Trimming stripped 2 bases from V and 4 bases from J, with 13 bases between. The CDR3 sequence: CASSFGTFGYEQYF. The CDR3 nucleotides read TGCGCCAGCAGCTTCGGGACTTTTGGATACGAGCAGTACTTC.

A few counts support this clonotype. The CDR3 nucleotides read TGCAGTGCTAGAGTCGCAGGGGCCGCCTATGGCTACACCTTC. It is translated as CSARVAGAAYGYTF. V and J are TRBV20-1 and TRBJ1-2, with a possible D match to TRBD1 (6 bases). CDR3 length: 14 amino acids. Trimming took off 1 base at V and 4 bases at J, with 13 bases between the two ends. CDR1 and CDR2 (germline): DFQATT, SNEGSKA (reference sequence).

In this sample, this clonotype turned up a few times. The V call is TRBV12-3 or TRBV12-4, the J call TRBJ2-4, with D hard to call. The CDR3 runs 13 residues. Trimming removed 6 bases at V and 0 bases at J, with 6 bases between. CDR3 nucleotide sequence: TGTGCCAGCAGCCCCCTAGCCAAAAACATTCAGTACTTC. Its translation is CASSPLAKNIQYF.

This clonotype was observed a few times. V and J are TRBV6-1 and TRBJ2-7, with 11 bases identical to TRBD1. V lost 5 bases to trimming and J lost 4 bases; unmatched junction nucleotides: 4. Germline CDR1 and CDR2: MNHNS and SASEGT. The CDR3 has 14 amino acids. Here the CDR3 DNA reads TGTGCCAGCAGTCGGGACAGGGGGGTTTACGAGCAGTACTTC. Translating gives CASSRDRGVYEQYF.

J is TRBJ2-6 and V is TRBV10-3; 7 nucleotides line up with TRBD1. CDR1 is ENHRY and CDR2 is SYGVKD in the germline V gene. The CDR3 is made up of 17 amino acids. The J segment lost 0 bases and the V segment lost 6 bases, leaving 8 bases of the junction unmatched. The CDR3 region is CAISRDSVNSGANVLTF. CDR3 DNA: TGTGCCATCAGCCGGGACAGCGTCAACTCTGGGGCCAACGTCCTGACTTTC.

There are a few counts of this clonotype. Here the CDR3 DNA reads TGTGCCATCAGTGAGTCAAGACTAGCGGACAATGAGCAGTTCTTC. As protein: CAISESRLADNEQFF. The chain combines TRBV10-3 with TRBJ2-1; 9 bases agree with TRBD2. The CDR3 length is 15 residues. Trimming at V came to 0 bases and at J to 5 bases, leaving 2 bases not matched to a gene. Germline CDR1 is ENHRY and CDR2 is SYGVKD.

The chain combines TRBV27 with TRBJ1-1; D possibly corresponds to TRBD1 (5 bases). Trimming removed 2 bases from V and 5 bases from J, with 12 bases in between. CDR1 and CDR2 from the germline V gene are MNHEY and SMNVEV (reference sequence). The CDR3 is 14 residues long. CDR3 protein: CASSLRSGGTEAFF. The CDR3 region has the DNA TGTGCCAGCAGTTTACGGTCCGGGGGGACTGAAGCTTTCTTT.

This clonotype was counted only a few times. Written as DNA, the CDR3 is TGTGCCAGCAGTTATTGGGGAGATACGCAGTATTTT. It codes for CASSYWGDTQYF. V usage is TRBV27 and J usage is TRBJ2-3; D gene uncertain. CDR1 MNHEY and CDR2 SMNVEV come from the germline V gene (reference sequence). V lost 4 bases to trimming and J lost 5 bases, with 7 bases between them. The CDR3 runs 12 residues.

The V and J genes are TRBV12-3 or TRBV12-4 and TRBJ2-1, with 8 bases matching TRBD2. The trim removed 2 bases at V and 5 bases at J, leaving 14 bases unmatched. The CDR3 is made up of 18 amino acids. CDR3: CASSLIAGYQQPHNEQFF. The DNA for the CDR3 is TGTGCCAGCAGTTTAATAGCGGGGTACCAACAACCTCACAATGAGCAGTTCTTC.

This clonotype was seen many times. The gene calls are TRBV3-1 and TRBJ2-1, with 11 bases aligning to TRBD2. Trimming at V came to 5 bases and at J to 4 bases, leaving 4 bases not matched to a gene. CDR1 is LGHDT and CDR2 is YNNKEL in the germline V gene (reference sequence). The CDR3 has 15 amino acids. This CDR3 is CASSSRTSGYNEQFF. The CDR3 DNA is TGTGCCAGCAGCTCCCGGACTAGCGGGTACAATGAGCAGTTCTTC.

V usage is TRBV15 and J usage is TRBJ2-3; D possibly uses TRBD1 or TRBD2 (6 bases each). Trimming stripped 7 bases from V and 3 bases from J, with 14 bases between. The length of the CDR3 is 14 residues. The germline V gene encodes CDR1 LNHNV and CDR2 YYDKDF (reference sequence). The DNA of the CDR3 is TGTGCCACCACTAGGGGGGCCGCGACAGATACGCAGTATTTT. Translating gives CATTRGAATDTQYF.